This T cell receptor beta chain stems from a study of blood T cell repertoires in COVID-19. As for the study in general: COVID-19 samples collected from the United States, Italy and Spain covered acute and convalescent phases. PBMCs, B-cell-depleted T cells, or T cells were the source of the cDNA or gDNA that made up the material.

With V trimmed by 5 bases and J by 0 bases, 7 bases remained unmatched. Germline V CDR1 and CDR2: SGHRS, YFSETQ. The CDR3 sequence is 15 residues long. There are a few counts of this clone. Per the original methods: Researchers report that nucleated cell counts were estimated from reference gene primer amplification. Libraries were prepared by immunoSEQ multiplex PCR; TCRdb keeps only in-frame clonotypes and omits some of them. V and J calls and clone size come straight from that table; D and trimming were deduced from the DNA. The table lists approximately 300,000 clones, about 83% of them singletons.

The TCR sequence derives from a woman in her forties or fifties with acute or convalescent COVID-19. The sample was peripheral blood. V usage is TRBV5-1 and J usage is TRBJ2-7; 8 bases map to TRBD2. The CDR3 nucleotides read TGCGCCAGCAGGCCTAGCGGGCCGAGCTCCTACGAGCAGTACTTC. It yields the protein CASRPSGPSSYEQYF.